These T cell receptor beta chains were read from a single sample in a study of blood T cell repertoires in COVID-19. Produced via immunoSEQ multiplex PCR; TCRdb's table is partial and in-frame only. The repertoire holds about 350,000 clones, with roughly nine tenths as singletons. The sequencing sample was made of peripheral blood. The receptors were gathered from a woman between 55 and 75 years old with COVID-19, enrolled during active disease. Both conserved end residues are part of each CDR3.

v_gene	j_gene	CDR3aa
TRBV7-3	TRBJ2-2	CASMGQPNTGELFF
TRBV7-9	TRBJ1-1	CASRAGTGDTEAFF
TRBV19	TRBJ1-1	CASSTGGNTEAFF
TRBV13	TRBJ1-2	CASSFLEGGNYGYTF
TRBV5-6	TRBJ2-2	CASSLPRGGHTGELFF
TRBV6-5	TRBJ2-2	CASQNTGELFF
TRBV5-4	TRBJ1-2	CASSLLPTGGRNYGYTF
TRBV3-1/TRBV3-2	TRBJ2-5	CASSQDPAGGLETQYF
TRBV4-2	TRBJ1-6	CASSQSTGGDSPLHF
TRBV28	TRBJ2-7	CATIDYEQYF